The rows below give T cell receptor beta chains drawn from one sample of a study of cytomegalovirus exposure and HLA in healthy donors. Method: immunoSEQ multiplex PCR; TCRdb's copy keeps in-frame clones and lacks some. The sample records about 130,000 clones, around 73% being singletons. The specimen sequenced was PBMCs. The receptor source for this set is a man between 50 and 59 years old in good health and CMV-seronegative. Each CDR3 is given with its conserved first and last residue. D genes are given only for firm matches. A row's size may be missing; if present it is once, few, many or a size class.

>TRBJ1-5|TRBD1|-|TRBV28
TGTGCCAGCAGTTTTCAGGGACAGGGAGCAAATCAGCCCCAGCATTTT
CASSFQGQGANQPQHF
>TRBJ1-2|-|-|TRBV29-1
TGCAGCGTTGCCCGGGGGGACTATGGCTACACCTTC
CSVARGDYGYTF
>TRBJ2-5|-|-|TRBV4-3
TGCGCCAGCAGCCAAAGTTACGTACGTACAGGTCGAGAGACCCAGTACTTC
CASSQSYVRTGRETQYF
>TRBJ2-1|-|few|TRBV9
TGTGCCAGCAGCGGTGGGGGCGCCGATGAGCAGTTCTTC
CASSGGGADEQFF
>TRBJ2-5|-|-|TRBV7-9
TGTGCCAGCAGCTTAGGTAGTAAACAAGAGACCCAGTACTTC
CASSLGSKQETQYF
>TRBJ2-7|TRBD1|-|TRBV15
TGTGCCACCAGCAGAGATAGGACAGGGGTCGAGCAGTACTTC
CATSRDRTGVEQYF
>TRBJ2-3|-|-|TRBV19
TGTGCCAGTGGGGGGACTGGAGTCGCAGATACGCAGTATTTT
CASGGTGVADTQYF
>TRBJ1-5|TRBD1|-|TRBV11-2
TGTGCCAGCAGCTTAGGACAGGGCTATAGCAATCAGCCCCAGCATTTT
CASSLGQGYSNQPQHF
>TRBJ2-1|-|once|TRBV5-5
TGTGCCAGCAGCCCCCCTATCGGGAGCTCCTACAATGAGCAGTTCTTC
CASSPPIGSSYNEQFF
>TRBJ2-2|TRBD1|-|TRBV7-3
TGTGCCAGCAGCTTAGCAGCCGGGACAGGGGGCGCCTCGAACACCGGGGAGCTGTTTTTT
CASSLAAGTGGASNTGELFF
>TRBJ2-7|TRBD2|-|TRBV11-2
TGTGCCAGCAGCTCGCGGACTAGCGGTACCCACGAGCAGTACTTC
CASSSRTSGTHEQYF
>TRBJ1-3|-|-|TRBV20-1
TGCAGTGCTAGTCAGGCCAACACCATATATTTT
CSASQANTIYF
>TRBJ2-3|-|-|TRBV28
TGTGCCAGCAGTTCCCCTCCCGGGGGGCATACGCAGTATTTT
CASSSPPGGHTQYF
>TRBJ2-1|-|-|TRBV25-1
TGTGCCAGCACCGATCGGGGGACCCAGGAGAATGAGCAGTTCTTC
CASTDRGTQENEQFF
>TRBJ1-3|-|-|TRBV11-2
TGTGCCAGCAGTCGAGGATCTGGAAACACCATATATTTT
CASSRGSGNTIYF
>TRBJ2-3|-|-|TRBV10-2
TGCGCCAGCCGGTCGTCTAGCGCTACTGGTACAGATACGCAGTATTTT
CASRSSSATGTDTQYF
>TRBJ1-2|-|-|TRBV29-1
TGCAGCGTTATAGGGAGCTATGGCTACACCTTC
CSVIGSYGYTF
>TRBJ2-1|TRBD2|few|TRBV4-1
TGCGCCAGCAGCCAGTTACAACGACGAGGGACTAGCGGGAGTGAGCTCCTCGATGAGCAGTTCTTC
CASSQLQRRGTSGSELLDEQFF
>TRBJ2-1|-|once|TRBV18
TGTGCCAGCTCACCGCTGAGCCTCGCGGAGAATGAGCAGTTCTTC
CASSPLSLAENEQFF
>TRBJ2-3|-|-|TRBV21-1
TGTGCCAGCAGCAAAGGACTAGCGGATAGCACAGATACGCAGTATTTT
CASSKGLADSTDTQYF
>TRBJ2-3|TRBD2|-|TRBV2
TGTGCCAGCAGGACTAGCGGGAGTGCAGATACGCAGTATTTT
CASRTSGSADTQYF
>TRBJ2-2|TRBD1|-|TRBV5-4
TGTGCCAGCAGCTGGACGACCCGGGACAGGGGGCTGTACACCGGGGAGCTGTTTTTT
CASSWTTRDRGLYTGELFF
>TRBJ1-3|-|once|TRBV6-1
TGTGCCAGCAGTGCCGTACCTACCGCCTCTGGAAACACCATATATTTT
CASSAVPTASGNTIYF
>TRBJ1-1|TRBD1|-|TRBV7-9
TGTGCCAGCAGTGACGGACAGGCCCTGGGGCGGAACACTGAAGCTTTCTTT
CASSDGQALGRNTEAFF
>TRBJ1-3|-|-|TRBV2
TGTGCCAGCAGGGGGGACTTAGGGAGTCCCATATATTTT
CASRGDLGSPIYF
>TRBJ2-1|TRBD1|-|TRBV27
TGTGCCAGCAGTGGGGCCGGGACAGGGAGTGAGAATGAGCAGTTCTTC
CASSGAGTGSENEQFF
>TRBJ2-3|-|few|TRBV10-3
TGTGCCATCAGTGAGCGGCAGGGGAGGGGAGATACGCAGTATTTT
CAISERQGRGDTQYF
>TRBJ2-5|TRBD1|once|TRBV27
TGTGCCAGCAGCTCGGCCAGGGGGCAGGGGACCCAGTACTTC
CASSSARGQGTQYF
>TRBJ2-1|-|-|TRBV11-2
TGTGCCAGCAGCTTAGCGTTTAGCTCCTACAATGAGCAGTTCTTC
CASSLAFSSYNEQFF
>TRBJ2-7|TRBD1|-|TRBV19
TGTGCCAGTTCTCCGAGACAGGGGTCCTACGAGCAGTACTTC
CASSPRQGSYEQYF
>TRBJ2-7|TRBD1|-|TRBV28
TGTGCCAGCAGTTTGGTGGTAGCAGGGGGCTCCTACGAGCAGTACTTC
CASSLVVAGGSYEQYF
>TRBJ2-1|TRBD1|-|TRBV28
TGTGCCAGCAGTTACCGACAGGGTAGCTCCTACAATGAGCAGTTCTTC
CASSYRQGSSYNEQFF
>TRBJ1-2|TRBD1|-|TRBV5-1
TGCGCCAGCACCTTAGGGACAGGGTTTGGTGGCTACACCTTC
CASTLGTGFGGYTF
>TRBJ2-7|-|-|TRBV5-8
TGTGCCTGGGGGACGGGACTCGGCTACGAGCAGTACTTC
CAWGTGLGYEQYF
>TRBJ2-7|-|-|TRBV10-1
TGCGCCAGCAGTGAGTCGAGCTCCTACGAGCAGTACTTC
CASSESSSYEQYF
>TRBJ1-2|TRBD1|few|TRBV5-1
TGCGCCAGCAGCCCTGCTTTGGACAGGGCCCCTACCTATGGCTACACCTTC
CASSPALDRAPTYGYTF
>TRBJ2-5|TRBD2|-|TRBV4-1
TGCGCCAGCAGCCTGGGACTAGTAGGGGACCAAGAGACCCAGTACTTC
CASSLGLVGDQETQYF
>TRBJ1-2|TRBD1|-|TRBV27
TGTGCCAGCAGTTTAAGCGGCCCCGGGACAGAGTTCTACACCTTC
CASSLSGPGTEFYTF
>TRBJ2-7|TRBD2|-|TRBV4-3
TGCGCCAGCAGCCAGGCTGCGGGGACTAGCGGGTTATACGAGCAGTACTTC
CASSQAAGTSGLYEQYF
>TRBJ1-5|TRBD1|few|TRBV30
TGTGCCTGGAGCTCGGGACAGGGAAGTCAGCCCCAGCATTTT
CAWSSGQGSQPQHF
>TRBJ1-1|TRBD1|few|TRBV5-1
TGCGCCAGCAGCCCGCCCCGACAGGGGGGCACTGAAGCTTTCTTT
CASSPPRQGGTEAFF
>TRBJ2-7|TRBD2|-|TRBV6-1
TGTGCCAGCAGTGCCCGGACTGTAGCGGGAGGTCGCCGCGAGCAGTACTTC
CASSARTVAGGRREQYF
>TRBJ2-5|TRBD2|-|TRBV7-3
TGTGCCAGCAGCTTAACGATAACTAGCGGACAAGAGACCCAGTACTTC
CASSLTITSGQETQYF
>TRBJ1-2|-|many|TRBV29-1
TGCAGCGTTGGAGGGGGTGGCTACACCTTC
CSVGGGGYTF
>TRBJ1-2|TRBD1|-|TRBV28
TGTGCCAGCAGTTCGACAGGGGTGCTAGGGGGCTACACCTTC
CASSSTGVLGGYTF
>TRBJ1-3|-|-|TRBV6-6
TGTGCCAGCAGTTACGGGACATCAGGAAACACCATATATTTT
CASSYGTSGNTIYF
>TRBJ2-5|TRBD1|-|TRBV2
TGTGCCAGCAGTGCTGACAGGGGCCGGGGGACCCAGTACTTC
CASSADRGRGTQYF
>TRBJ2-1|TRBD1|-|TRBV7-7
TGTGCTAGCAGCCCGGACAGGGCAAATGAGCAGTTCTTC
CASSPDRANEQFF
>TRBJ2-3|TRBD2|-|TRBV19
TGTGCCAGTAGTATAGATCGCCCAGCGGGAGGGCTGTACCGCACAGATACGCAGTATTTT
CASSIDRPAGGLYRTDTQYF
>TRBJ2-1|TRBD2|-|TRBV7-6
TGTGCCAGCAGCCCAGGACTAGCGGGAGAGCTCTCCTACAATGAGCAGTTCTTC
CASSPGLAGELSYNEQFF
>TRBJ2-2|-|-|TRBV27
TGTGCCAGCAGTTACAGGGCGAACACCGGGGAGCTGTTTTTT
CASSYRANTGELFF